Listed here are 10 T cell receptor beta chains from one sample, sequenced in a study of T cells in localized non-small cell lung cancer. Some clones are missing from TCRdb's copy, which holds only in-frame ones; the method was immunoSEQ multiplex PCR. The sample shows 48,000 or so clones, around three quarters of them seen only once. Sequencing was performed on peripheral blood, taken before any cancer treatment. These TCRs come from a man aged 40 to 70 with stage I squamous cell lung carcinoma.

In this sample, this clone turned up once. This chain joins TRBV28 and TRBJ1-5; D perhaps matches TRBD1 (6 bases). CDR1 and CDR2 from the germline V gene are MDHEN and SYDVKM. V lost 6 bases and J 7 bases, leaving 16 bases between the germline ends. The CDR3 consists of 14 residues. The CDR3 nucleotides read TGTGCCAGCAGCTATACTCAGGGGAGACAGCCCCAGCATTTT. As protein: CASSYTQGRQPQHF.

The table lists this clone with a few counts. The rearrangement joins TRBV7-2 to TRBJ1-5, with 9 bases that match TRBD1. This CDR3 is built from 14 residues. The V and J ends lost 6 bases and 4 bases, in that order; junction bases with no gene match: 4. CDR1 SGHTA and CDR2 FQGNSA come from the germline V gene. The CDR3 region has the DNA TGTGCCAGCAGACAAGGACAGGGGAATCAGCCCCAGCATTTT. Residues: CASRQGQGNQPQHF.

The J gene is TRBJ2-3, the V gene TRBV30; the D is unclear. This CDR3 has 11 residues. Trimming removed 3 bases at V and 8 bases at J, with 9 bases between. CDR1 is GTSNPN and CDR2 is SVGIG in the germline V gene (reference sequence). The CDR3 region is CAWSPSGTQYF. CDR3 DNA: TGTGCCTGGAGCCCTTCTGGTACGCAGTATTTT.

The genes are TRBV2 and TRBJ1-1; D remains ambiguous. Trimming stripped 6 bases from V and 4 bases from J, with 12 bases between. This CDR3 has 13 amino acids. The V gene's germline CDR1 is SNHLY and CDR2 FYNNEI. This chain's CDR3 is CASSPRRITEAFF. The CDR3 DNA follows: TGTGCCAGCAGCCCGAGACGGATCACTGAAGCTTTCTTT.

The DNA of the CDR3 is TGCGCCAGCAGCTGGACCCGGGACTCCTACGAGCAGTACTTC. Translating it yields CASSWTRDSYEQYF. The chain recombines TRBV5-1 with TRBJ2-7; a possible D gene is TRBD2 (5 bases). Germline V lookup: CDR1 SGHRS, CDR2 YFSETQ. Trimming removed 3 bases at V and 0 bases at J, with 10 bases between. The CDR3 runs to 14 residues. The whole variable domain, remainder taken from reference TRBV5-1 and TRBJ2-7, is KAGVTQTPRYLIKTRGQQVTLSCSPISGHRSVSWYQQTPGQGLQFLFEYFSETQRNKGNFPGRFSGRQFSNSRSEMNVSTLELGDSALYLCASSWTRDSYEQYFGPGTRLTVT.

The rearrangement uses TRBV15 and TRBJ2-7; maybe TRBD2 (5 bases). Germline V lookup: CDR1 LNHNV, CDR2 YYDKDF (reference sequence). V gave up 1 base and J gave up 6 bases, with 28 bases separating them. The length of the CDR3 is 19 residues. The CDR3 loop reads CATSRGIGRVVAGQTEQYF. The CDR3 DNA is TGTGCCACCAGCAGAGGGATTGGTCGAGTGGTGGCGGGCCAAACCGAGCAGTACTTC.

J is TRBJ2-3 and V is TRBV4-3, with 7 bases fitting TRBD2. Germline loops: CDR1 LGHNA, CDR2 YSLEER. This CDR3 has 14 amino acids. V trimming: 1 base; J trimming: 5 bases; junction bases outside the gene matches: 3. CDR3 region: CASSQAGGKDTQYF. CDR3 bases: TGCGCCAGCAGCCAAGCGGGGGGTAAAGATACGCAGTATTTT.

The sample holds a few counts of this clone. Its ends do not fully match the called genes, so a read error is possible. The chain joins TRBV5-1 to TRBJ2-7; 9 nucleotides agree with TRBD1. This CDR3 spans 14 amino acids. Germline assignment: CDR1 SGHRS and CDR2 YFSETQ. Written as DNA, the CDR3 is TGCGCCAGCAGCTTGGGACAGGGGGACCCGAAAGGAAACTTC. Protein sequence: CASSLGQGDPKGNF.

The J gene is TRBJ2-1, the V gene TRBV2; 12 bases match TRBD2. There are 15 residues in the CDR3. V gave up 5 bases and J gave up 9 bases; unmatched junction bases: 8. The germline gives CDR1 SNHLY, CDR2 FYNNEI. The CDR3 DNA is TGTGCCAGCAGTACCTCTAGCGGGGGGGCCGGTGAGCAGTTCTTC. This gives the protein CASSTSSGGAGEQFF.

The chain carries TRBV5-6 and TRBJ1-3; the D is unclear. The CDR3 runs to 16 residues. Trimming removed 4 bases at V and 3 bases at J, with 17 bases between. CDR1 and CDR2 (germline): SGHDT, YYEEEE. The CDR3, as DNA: TGTGCCAGCAGCCGCTTTTCAAGGGCGGGTGGAAACACCATATATTTT. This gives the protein CASSRFSRAGGNTIYF.